These T cell receptor beta chains were read from a single sample in a study of blood T cell repertoires in COVID-19. Repertoires were generated with immunoSEQ multiplex PCR, while TCRdb's copy carries only in-frame clones and drops some. The sample lists around 97,000 clones, just under 90% seen once, with roughly 14% in the top ten. Sample: peripheral blood. Receptors originate from a human donor in a cohort sampled during active COVID-19. CDR3s include the opening cysteine and the closing phenylalanine or tryptophan. Fields, in order: clone size, D gene, J gene, V gene, CDR3 protein, CDR3 DNA. D genes are given only for firm matches. Where a row states a size, it is once, few, many or the class of an expanded clone; other rows omit it.

. TRBD2 TRBJ2-5 TRBV29-1 CSVDAGGGETQYF TGCAGCGTTGATGCGGGGGGTGGAGAGACCCAGTACTTC
. . TRBJ1-2 TRBV6-5 CASSPTGGYGYTF TGTGCCAGCAGTCCGACAGGCGGCTATGGCTACACCTTC
. . TRBJ2-1 TRBV12-5 CASGSSGKSYNEQFF TGTGCTAGTGGTTCCTCCGGGAAATCCTACAATGAGCAGTTCTTC
. . TRBJ1-1 TRBV19 CASSIDRGRGNTEAFF TGTGCCAGTAGTATAGATCGTGGCAGGGGGAACACTGAAGCTTTCTTT
. TRBD1 TRBJ1-2 TRBV27 CASSLGQGGNYGYTF TGTGCCAGCAGTTTAGGGCAGGGGGGTAACTATGGCTACACCTTC
few . TRBJ2-7 TRBV18 CASSLGHTYEQYF TGTGCCAGCTCACTCGGACACACTTACGAGCAGTACTTC
. TRBD1 TRBJ1-6 TRBV6-2/TRBV6-3 CASSLDRGSSYNSPLHF TGTGCCAGCAGCCTTGACAGGGGAAGCTCCTATAATTCACCCCTCCACTTT
once TRBD2 TRBJ2-3 TRBV2 CASSGEGDTQYF TGTGCCAGCAGTGGGGAGGGAGATACGCAGTATTTT
few . TRBJ1-4 TRBV5-1 CASSLGGTGTPEKLFF TGCGCCAGCAGCTTGGGAGGGACTGGTACCCCAGAAAAACTGTTTTTT
. TRBD1 TRBJ2-1 TRBV27 CASTTMGTGGVNEQFF TGTGCCAGCACCACAATGGGGACAGGGGGTGTTAATGAGCAGTTCTTC
. . TRBJ2-7 TRBV5-4 CASSPPMGRHSYEQYF TGTGCCAGCAGCCCGCCGATGGGCCGACACTCCTACGAGCAGTACTTC
. TRBD1 TRBJ2-7 TRBV5-1 CASSLRTGASYEQYF TGCGCCAGCAGCTTGAGGACAGGTGCTTCCTACGAGCAGTACTTC
. TRBD2 TRBJ2-5 TRBV19 CASNRLAGGRVETQYF TGTGCCAGTAATCGACTAGCGGGAGGAAGGGTCGAGACCCAGTACTTC
. . TRBJ1-2 TRBV7-2 CASSLQGGGYGYTF TGTGCCAGCAGCTTACAAGGGGGTGGCTATGGCTACACCTTC
. . TRBJ1-3 TRBV4-1 CASSQEGHILGNTIYF TGCGCCAGCAGCCAGGAAGGACATATCCTAGGAAACACCATATATTTT
. . TRBJ2-5 TRBV11-2 CASSLVGREETQYF TGTGCCAGCAGCTTAGTCGGCAGGGAAGAGACCCAGTACTTC
. TRBD2 TRBJ2-2 TRBV9 CASCPDSRGANTGELFF TGTGCCAGCTGTCCCGACTCGCGGGGGGCGAACACCGGGGAGCTGTTTTTT
. . TRBJ2-7 TRBV12-1 CASSYPEASGRCEQYF TGTGCCAGCAGCTACCCGGAGGCTAGCGGGAGATGCGAGCAGTACTTC
few . TRBJ2-6 TRBV27 CASSLRAAGQRLAGANVLTF TGTGCCAGCAGTCTGCGCGCCGCCGGACAGCGGCTCGCCGGGGCCAACGTCCTGACTTTC
. TRBD2 TRBJ2-7 TRBV28 CASSFRVGLVSYEQYF TGTGCCAGCAGTTTCCGTGTGGGACTAGTTTCCTACGAGCAGTACTTC
once TRBD2 TRBJ2-2 TRBV6-5 CASSSRTSGGIGELFF TGTGCCAGCAGTTCGCGGACTAGCGGGGGGATCGGGGAGCTGTTTTTT
. . TRBJ1-2 TRBV5-1 CASSLGVTGAGGDTF TGCGCCAGCAGCTTGGGGGTCACTGGGGCCGGGGGTGACACCTTC
. TRBD2 TRBJ2-1 TRBV11-2 CASSRSPGLAQGNEQFF TGTGCCAGCAGCCGATCGCCGGGACTAGCTCAGGGGAATGAGCAGTTCTTC
. TRBD2 TRBJ2-7 TRBV7-6 CASSLVGLAGALNEQYF TGTGCCAGCAGCTTAGTGGGACTAGCGGGAGCTCTAAACGAGCAGTACTTC
. . TRBJ1-6 TRBV7-9 CASSLSSDYSPLHF TGTGCCAGCAGCTTATCGTCAGATTACTCACCCCTCCACTTT
. . TRBJ1-1 TRBV5-5 CASSLEPTGVSEAFF TGTGCCAGCAGCTTAGAACCGACAGGAGTCTCTGAAGCTTTCTTT
. . TRBJ1-2 TRBV5-6 CASSRRARVDYGYTF TGTGCCAGCAGCCGCCGGGCCAGGGTGGACTATGGCTACACCTTC
. . TRBJ2-7 TRBV5-5 CASMRAREQYF TGTGCCAGCATGCGGGCCAGGGAGCAGTACTTC
. . TRBJ2-2 TRBV9 CASSPGSGPMNTGELFF TGTGCCAGCAGCCCCGGGAGCGGGCCGATGAACACCGGGGAGCTGTTTTTT
. TRBD1 TRBJ1-6 TRBV6-5 CASKTQGGSNSPLHF TGTGCCAGCAAAACTCAGGGGGGTTCCAATTCACCCCTCCACTTT
. . TRBJ1-2 TRBV15 CATSTSTGVHTF TGTGCCACCAGCACCAGTACAGGAGTCCACACCTTC
. . TRBJ1-1 TRBV5-6 CASSLVGQGAFF TGTGCCAGCAGCTTGGTCGGGCAGGGGGCTTTCTTT
. . TRBJ2-7 TRBV7-9 CASSFGGGPYEQYF TGTGCCAGCAGCTTTGGAGGGGGCCCCTACGAGCAGTACTTC
. TRBD2 TRBJ2-3 TRBV4-2 CASSQVGGTSGGSTDTQYF TGTGCCAGCAGCCAAGTTGGGGGGACTAGCGGGGGAAGCACAGATACGCAGTATTTT
. TRBD1 TRBJ2-7 TRBV18 CASSPRDRAREQYF TGTGCCAGCTCACCCCGGGACAGGGCCCGAGAGCAGTACTTC
. TRBD1 TRBJ2-7 TRBV13 CASSPRTGEDEQYF TGTGCCAGCAGCCCCCGGACAGGGGAGGACGAGCAGTACTTC
once TRBD1 TRBJ2-7 TRBV29-1 CSVVVTGFYEQYF TGCAGCGTTGTGGTGACAGGGTTCTACGAGCAGTACTTC
few . TRBJ2-1 TRBV10-2 CASSESGGPDEQFF TGCGCCAGCAGTGAGTCAGGAGGGCCCGATGAGCAGTTCTTC
. TRBD2 TRBJ2-7 TRBV9 CASSVVRTSGDSSYEQYF TGTGCCAGCAGCGTAGTTAGGACTAGCGGGGACAGCTCCTACGAGCAGTACTTC
. TRBD2 TRBJ2-2 TRBV5-6 CASSPTSGRGTGELFF TGTGCCAGCAGCCCAACGAGCGGGAGGGGCACCGGGGAGCTGTTTTTT
. . TRBJ1-6 TRBV7-3 CASGFGVQGNSPLHF TGTGCCAGCGGCTTTGGGGTGCAGGGAAATTCACCCCTCCACTTT
. TRBD1 TRBJ2-4 TRBV19 CASGDSRGNIQYF TGTGCCAGTGGGGACAGTCGAGGAAACATTCAGTACTTC
. . TRBJ1-1 TRBV19 CASSIGPEAFF TGTGCCAGTAGTATTGGGCCGGAAGCTTTCTTT
. TRBD1 TRBJ1-4 TRBV7-9 CASSLRQGDEKLFF TGTGCCAGCAGCTTACGACAGGGTGATGAAAAACTGTTTTTT
. . TRBJ1-2 TRBV21-1 CASIQQVGYTF TGTGCCAGCATCCAGCAGGTTGGCTACACCTTC
. . TRBJ2-5 TRBV3-1/TRBV3-2 CASSPRGAGETQYF TGTGCCAGCAGCCCCCGGGGGGCCGGGGAGACCCAGTACTTC
. . TRBJ2-7 TRBV18 CASSPPNSHWEEYEQYF TGTGCCAGCTCACCACCGAACAGCCACTGGGAGGAATACGAGCAGTACTTC
. . TRBJ1-5 TRBV3-1/TRBV3-2 CASSPSGEGNQPQHF TGTGCCAGCAGCCCTTCAGGGGAGGGGAATCAGCCCCAGCATTTT
. . TRBJ2-7 TRBV19 CASSIGGYEQYF TGTGCCAGTAGTATTGGAGGCTACGAGCAGTACTTC
. TRBD2 TRBJ2-1 TRBV28 CASRTSGPYNEQFF TGTGCCAGCAGAACTAGCGGCCCCTACAATGAGCAGTTCTTC
. . TRBJ1-5 TRBV6-5 CASGNRQADQPQHF TGTGCCAGCGGCAACCGACAGGCAGACCAGCCCCAGCATTTT
. TRBD1 TRBJ2-2 TRBV9 CASSIWDRNTGELFF TGTGCCAGCAGCATATGGGACAGAAATACCGGGGAGCTGTTTTTT